Sequencing of this T cell receptor beta chain was carried out in a study of T cells in Graves' hyperthyroidism and ophthalmopathy. RNA transcripts gave rise to amplified TCR beta CDR3 regions. HTBI primers drove first-round RT-PCR of the TCR CDR3. Each CDR3 protein gets one entry after TCRdb re-called the multiplex PCR reads with MiXCR. The table lists hundreds of thousands of distinct CDR3 sequences, about 38% of them singletons. Calling Graves' hyperthyroidism stable meant ophthalmopathy did not progress within 18 months. Each diagnosis was grounded in clinical symptoms, serum thyroxine and TRAb, thyroid ultrasound, and orbital computed tomography. This clonotype has only a few counts. Its target is unknown. Study results and limitations: Ophthalmopathy and stable hyperthyroidism were separated by a 13 V-J model. Ophthalmopathy was identified by the model a median around 6.3 months ahead of onset.

The specimen was blood. This TCR was sampled from a man between 18 and 29 years old with Graves' hyperthyroidism.

CDR3 amino acids: CSAPKGTLPEAFF. As DNA, the CDR3 is TGCAGTGCCCCGAAGGGCACCCTCCCTGAAGCTTTCTTT. The chain links TRBV20-1 to TRBJ1-1; D remains ambiguous. Germline V lookup: CDR1 DFQATT, CDR2 SNEGSKA (reference sequence). The CDR3 contains 13 residues. V shed 6 bases and J shed 6 bases, with 17 bases lying between them.